This T cell receptor beta chain originates from a study of blood T cells in healthy people across ages. The CDR3 spans 13 residues. Looked up from germline, CDR1 is LGHNA and CDR2 is YNFKEQ. The germline V and J ends were trimmed by 1 base and 14 bases, with 15 bases remaining between them. Primers used in a second PCR of about 6 to 11 cycles were a sample-barcoded 5' primer and a J-beta primer mix. TCRdb reprocessed the 5' RACE reads via MiXCR and lists one record per CDR3 protein. The table shows about 970,000 distinct CDR3 sequences, with roughly 50% occurring only once. The V and J genes are TRBV4-2 and TRBJ2-4; possibly TRBD1 or TRBD2 for D (6 bases each). The TCR comes from a woman aged 60-75 years in good health. Sequences were obtained from blood. Here the CDR3 reads CASSQAYSRGEYF. The CDR3 nucleotides are TGTGCCAGCAGCCAAGCATATTCTAGGGGGGAGTACTTC.